This passage covers 16 T cell receptor beta chains from one sample sequenced in a study of spatial heterogeneity in lung cancer. Time point meaning: sample taken at primary tumor resection. MiXCR, run by TCRdb on the 5' RACE reads, gives a single entry per CDR3 protein. The sample has roughly 80,000 distinct CDR3 sequences, 7.5% to 9.5% seen once; the top ten hold roughly 7%. The input for sequencing was PBMCs, taken at surgery. Every receptor here comes from a male donor with early-stage non-small cell lung cancer.

This clonotype was found a few times. This chain uses TRBV27 with TRBJ2-5; D uncertain. Trimming took off 4 bases at V and 2 bases at J, with 20 bases between the two ends. This CDR3 has 17 residues. Germline-derived CDR1 and CDR2 are MNHEY and SMNVEV (reference sequence). Written as DNA, the CDR3 is TGTGCCAGCAGTTCCTTCGGGTTACTCATCGGGCAAGAGACCCAGTACTTC. Translated, it gives CASSSFGLLIGQETQYF.

This clonotype appeared a few times. The gene calls are TRBV5-1 and TRBJ2-1, with TRBD2 matching over 11 bases. CDR3 length equals 17 residues. V lost 3 bases, J lost 2 bases, and 7 bases stayed unmatched. Germline V gene lookup returns CDR1 SGHRS and CDR2 YFSETQ. The DNA of the CDR3 is TGCGCCAGCAGCTCCGTTGGGGGACTAGCGGCCTACAATGAGCAGTTCTTC. Amino acid sequence: CASSSVGGLAAYNEQFF.

V and J are TRBV20-1 and TRBJ1-1; D remains ambiguous. CDR1 is DFQATT and CDR2 is SNEGSKA in the germline V gene (reference sequence). Deletions cut 3 bases from V and 7 bases from J, with 15 bases between. There are 13 residues in the CDR3. The CDR3 reads CSARFDSEGEAFF. The CDR3 DNA is TGCAGTGCTAGGTTTGACTCCGAGGGTGAAGCTTTCTTT.

This clonotype has a count of ten or more. J is TRBJ2-2 and V is TRBV23-1, with TRBD2 as a possible D gene (6 bases). TRBV23-1 is assigned to the ORF class and has an uncertain function. This CDR3 spans 16 amino acids. V was shortened by 4 bases and J by 3 bases, with 15 bases between the two germline ends. The CDR3 reads CASSLLGSQDTGELFF. Written as DNA, the CDR3 is TGCGCCAGCAGTCTCCTCGGGAGCCAGGACACCGGGGAGCTGTTTTTT.

V is TRBV12-3 or TRBV12-4 and J is TRBJ1-2; D remains ambiguous. This CDR3 is built from 12 residues. V gave up 6 bases and J gave up 2 bases, with 7 bases separating them. CDR3 sequence reads: CASSDGNYGYTF. The DNA for the CDR3 is TGTGCCAGCAGCGACGGGAACTATGGCTACACCTTC.

This clonotype has at least ten counts. The chain uses TRBV29-1 and TRBJ2-7, with 9 bases aligning to TRBD1. CDR3 length: 16 amino acids. With V trimmed by 0 bases and J by 2 bases, 8 bases remained unmatched. Germline CDR1 and CDR2: SQVTM and ANQGSEA. CDR3 loop: CSVEDLVQGATYEQYF. The CDR3 nucleotides are TGCAGCGTTGAAGATCTAGTACAGGGGGCGACCTACGAGCAGTACTTC.

A few counts support this clonotype. J is TRBJ2-6 and V is TRBV18; tentatively, D is TRBD1 or TRBD2 (5 bases each). The CDR3 totals 17 residues. V was shortened by 3 bases and J by 1 base, with 13 bases between the two germline ends. Germline V gene lookup returns CDR1 KGHSH and CDR2 LQKENI. In DNA form, the CDR3 reads TGTGCCAGCTCACCTGGGACGGTGTTATCTGGGGCCAACGTCCTGACTTTC. Amino acid sequence: CASSPGTVLSGANVLTF.

This clonotype was detected many times. J is TRBJ2-7 and V is TRBV7-3; 11 nucleotides line up with TRBD2. Germline CDR1 and CDR2: SGHTA and FQGTGA. Losses at the gene ends were 5 bases for V and 1 base for J; bases not matched to a gene: 13. This CDR3 comprises 18 residues. The CDR3 here is CASSTTSGRVIRSYEQYF. CDR3 nucleotides: TGTGCCAGCAGCACCACTAGCGGGAGAGTTATAAGGTCCTACGAGCAGTACTTC.

The V and J genes are TRBV6-5 and TRBJ2-3; D is uncertain. Germline values: CDR1 MNHEY, CDR2 SVGAGI. The CDR3 is 14 residues long. V shed 7 bases and J shed 0 bases, with 11 bases lying between them. The DNA of the CDR3 is TGTGCCAGCAAGGCAGTCTCTAGCACAGATACGCAGTATTTT. This translates into CASKAVSSTDTQYF.

This clonotype was counted ten times or more. This chain uses TRBV29-1 with TRBJ2-7, with TRBD2 matching 7 bases. After removal of 5 bases from V and 3 bases from J, the junction contained 7 bases not matched to a gene. CDR1 is SQVTM, CDR2 ANQGSEA, per germline. This CDR3 has 13 amino acids. CDR3 in amino acids: CSVWTSPSYEQYF. CDR3 coding DNA: TGCAGCGTTTGGACTAGTCCTAGCTACGAGCAGTACTTC.

This clonotype was detected ten times or more. The chain uses TRBV10-3 and TRBJ2-7, with a tentative D call TRBD2 (6 bases). Trimming stripped 2 bases from V and 6 bases from J, with 11 bases between. Germline values: CDR1 ENHRY, CDR2 SYGVKD. The CDR3 loop spans 13 amino acids. The chain's CDR3 is CAISEVSGVEQYF. As DNA, the CDR3 is TGTGCCATCAGTGAGGTATCGGGGGTCGAGCAGTACTTC.

The V gene is TRBV19, the J gene TRBJ1-2, with 7 nucleotides matching TRBD1. Germline CDR1 is LNHDA and CDR2 is SQIVND (reference sequence). With V trimmed by 10 bases and J by 7 bases, 18 bases remained unmatched. The CDR3 has 15 amino acids. The CDR3 DNA follows: TGTGCCACGGGGAGGGGGCCAGGCCCCTCGCCTGGCTACACCTTC. Translating it yields CATGRGPGPSPGYTF.

This clonotype has at least ten counts. The chain recombines TRBV4-3 with TRBJ1-2, with D hard to call. In germline, CDR1 is LGHNA, CDR2 YSLEER. The CDR3 has 15 residues. The germline V and J ends were trimmed by 0 bases and 4 bases, with 12 bases remaining between them. The DNA of the CDR3 is TGCGCCAGCAGCCAAGATAGTGCGGGGATCTATGGCTACACCTTC. This gives the protein CASSQDSAGIYGYTF.

This clonotype was seen repeatedly, ten times or more. The J gene is TRBJ2-1, the V gene TRBV7-9, with a weak D call TRBD1 (6 bases). The CDR3 contains 15 residues. CDR1 is SEHNR, CDR2 FQNEAQ, per germline (reference sequence). Trimming removed 6 bases from V and 5 bases from J, with 17 bases in between. CDR3 in amino acids: CASRRTGSGNNEQFF. CDR3 DNA: TGTGCCAGCAGAAGAACAGGGTCGGGGAACAATGAGCAGTTCTTC. The variable domain in full, with the rest retrieved from reference TRBV7-9 and TRBJ2-1, is DTGVSQNPRHKITKRGQNVTFRCDPISEHNRLYWYRQTLGQGPEFLTYFQNEAQLEKSRLLSDRFSAERPKGSFSTLEIQRTEQGDSAMYLCASRRTGSGNNEQFFGPGTRLTVL.

This clonotype appeared a few times. V and J are TRBV7-8 and TRBJ2-1; D is possibly TRBD1 or TRBD2 (5 bases each). The germline V and J ends were trimmed by 5 bases and 5 bases, with 22 bases remaining between them. The CDR3 length is 17 residues. Per germline, CDR1 SGHVS and CDR2 FQNEAQ. The DNA of the CDR3 is TGTGCCAGCAGCCGGGACCCGCGCTCGGGCTTGGACAATGAGCAGTTCTTC. Protein: CASSRDPRSGLDNEQFF.

The rearrangement joins TRBV4-1 to TRBJ1-6, with D hard to call. The V and J ends lost 3 bases and 6 bases respectively, with 12 bases between them. CDR1 and CDR2 (germline): MGHRA, YSYEKL. The CDR3 runs 15 residues. CDR3 in amino acids: CASSHPARGNSPLHF. The CDR3 DNA reads TGCGCCAGCAGCCATCCCGCCCGGGGTAATTCACCCCTCCACTTT.